This record covers a single TCR beta chain. Its antigen has not been determined. The input lacks base qualities; no much larger clone sits a single base away. Healthy HIV-negative adults with no recently reported acute infections or vaccinations were included as donors. Only Caucasian adults living in Nashville, Tennessee, USA were represented among the donors. For unsorted samples, tens of millions of PBMCs were counted, and genomic DNA was extracted using the QIAamp DNA Blood Mini kit. After blood collection by leukapheresis, PBMCs were isolated using Ficoll-Histopaque density gradient centrifugation and then cryopreserved in the vapor phase of liquid nitrogen. Using the deep immunoSEQ assay, multiplex PCR amplified TCR CDR3 regions from genomic DNA. Genomic DNA extracted from each cell subset was distributed evenly over all wells of several immunoSEQ 96-well plates, and each plate served as one replicate. For unsorted PBMC, each replicate PCR was loaded with 300 to 350 ng genomic DNA, equivalent to about 30,000 T cell genomes. Unsorted PBMC genomic DNA was sequenced across ten immunoSEQ deep assay plates. The purified libraries were quantified using a Qubit 3.0 fluorometer, sized with a Bioanalyzer 2100, and then quantified again using the KAPA Library Quantification kit. Every immunoSEQ 96-well plate was sequenced on a dedicated single-read 150-cycle Illumina NextSeq 550 flow cell. As for the authors' bioinformatics: Because the immunoSEQ output held only junctional sequences and lacked quality scores, the filtering could not match the filtering applied to full-length reads. To assign V/J genes and CDR3, sequences were annotated against IMGT germline references using PyIR, a Python wrapper for IgBLAST v1.9. Reads were filtered out if the reads had weak V/J assignments (E-value above 1e-6), no CDR3, stop codons, out-of-frame junctions, or ambiguous translated residues. A V3J clonotype was defined by an identical inferred V gene, J gene, and CDR3 amino acid sequence. Percentage overlap between repertoires was computed as shared unique clonotypes divided by the size of the smaller repertoire. Three approaches were used to assess repertoire richness: RTK rarefaction, the Chao1 estimator, and Recon v2.1 estimates of unobserved clonotypes. What TCRdb holds here is the immuneACCESS table cut down to in-frame rearrangements. Part of the clones is not present; checked against another copy, under half of the missing clones reflect an unresolved V gene, and the others are unexplained. V and J calls and clone size are copied from that table; D and trimming were computed from the DNA. The sample table shows about half a million clones, and roughly 85% are seen once. The top ten clones comprise more than 10% of the sample.

Trimming removed 0 bases from V and 7 bases from J, leaving 16 bases between the germline ends. The CDR3, from cysteine to phenylalanine, totals 17 residues. The read is trimmed to its CDR3 DNA, 51 bases read in frame from base 1. CDR1 LGHNA and CDR2 YNFKEQ are derived from the germline V gene. This record belongs to a study of shared clonotypes between healthy human individuals (dated by TCRdb to about 2020). For the wider study: The cohort included three men and two women between 18 and 49 years of age. To estimate repertoire size and how much clonotype sharing occurs between individuals, the study deeply sequenced the blood TCR repertoires of several healthy adults. To increase sequencing depth and limit assay-specific biases, different laboratories used diverse techniques to prepare libraries and sequence TCR repertoires. Each donor's leukapheresis produced roughly between roughly 0.85 and 9 billion PBMCs. What the work shows at the level of the full study, not this receptor alone: Pairwise subsampling indicated that sequencing depth was expected to affect the degree of clonotype sharing among donors. Because the study included a small number of donors, the genetic and exposure-history diversity represented was limited. Sampling was restricted to blood, and TCR repertoires in tissues likely differ from the TCR repertoires found in blood.

The chain was built from TRBV4-2 and TRBJ1-6; the D gene is unclear. The clonotype comes from a woman between 40 and 50 years old in good health. Some clones in this sample may be carry-over from other donors' samples. Source material: PBMCs. CDR3 protein: CASSQDTKRQLNSPLHF. The DNA sequence follows: TGTGCCAGCAGCCAAGATACGAAAAGGCAGTTAAATTCACCCCTCCACTTT.